The 9 T cell receptor beta chains given below trace back to one sample, sequenced in a study of control samples from healthy donors and cancer patients. Profiled with immunoSEQ multiplex PCR; TCRdb holds only in-frame clones, not every one. Counted here are 110,000 to 150,000 clones, 90% to 95% occurring once; the ten biggest clones make up about 12%. Sequencing input: blood. These receptors all come from a man aged 35 to 55 in good health.

The chain recombines TRBV5-4 with TRBJ2-3, with TRBD1 as a possible D gene (6 bases). Germline CDR1 reads SGHNT; CDR2 reads YYREEE (reference sequence). This CDR3 region has 13 residues. Trimming removed 2 bases from V and 5 bases from J, with 9 bases in between. DNA of the CDR3: TGTGCCAGCAGCTTAAGCAGGGGAGATACGCAGTATTTT. Protein sequence: CASSLSRGDTQYF.

V is TRBV27 and J is TRBJ1-2; a weak D match, TRBD1 (5 bases). Germline V gene data show CDR1 as MNHEY and CDR2 as SMNVEV (reference sequence). This CDR3 contains 15 residues. Trimming removed 7 bases at V and 5 bases at J, with 20 bases between. In nucleotides, the CDR3 is TGTGCCAGCACCCGGGTAGTAGGGGACCCGTATGGCTACACCTTC. Translated, it gives CASTRVVGDPYGYTF.

The chain is built from TRBV27 and TRBJ2-3; D gene unclear. CDR1 MNHEY and CDR2 SMNVEV come from the germline V gene (reference sequence). There are 14 residues in the CDR3. Trimming shortened V by 2 bases and J by 8 bases, and 14 bases separated the two germline ends. Here the CDR3 DNA reads TGTGCCAGCAGTTTAATCAGGTCATATGGTACGCAGTATTTT. This translates into CASSLIRSYGTQYF.

The chain links TRBV2 to TRBJ2-1; D unresolved. The CDR3 length is 14 residues. Germline loops: CDR1 SNHLY, CDR2 FYNNEI. V gave up 4 bases and J gave up 0 bases, with 7 bases separating them. The CDR3 reads CASSAESSYNEQFF. The DNA for the CDR3 is TGTGCCAGCAGTGCAGAGAGCTCCTACAATGAGCAGTTCTTC.

The V gene is TRBV6-5, the J gene TRBJ1-4; 7 bases fit TRBD1. Trimming took 2 bases from V and 3 from J; bases not matched to a gene: 3. This CDR3 region has 15 residues. The germline gives CDR1 MNHEY, CDR2 SVGAGI. DNA of the CDR3: TGTGCCAGCAGTTACACCCAGGGGGCTAATGAAAAACTGTTTTTT. Its protein is CASSYTQGANEKLFF.

To note about this clone: A junction boundary mismatches the germline segment, possibly from a read error. The chain links TRBV28 to TRBJ2-6, with a weak D call TRBD1 (5 bases). CDR3 length: 14 residues. Germline assignment: CDR1 MDHEN and CDR2 SYDVKM. The CDR3 region is CASRRNAGANVPTF. The CDR3 nucleotides read TGTGCCAGCAGAAGGAACGCTGGGGCCAACGTCCCGACTTTC.

The chain employs TRBV6-5 and TRBJ1-1; the D is unclear. CDR1 and CDR2 from the germline V gene are MNHEY and SVGAGI. The CDR3 is made up of 12 amino acids. Trimming stripped 6 bases from V and 6 bases from J, with 11 bases between. The CDR3 DNA reads TGTGCCAGCAGACCCGGTACAGCTGAAGCTTTCTTT. It yields the protein CASRPGTAEAFF.

The rearrangement uses TRBV7-2 and TRBJ2-5, with 7 positions matching TRBD2. Looked up from germline, CDR1 is SGHTA and CDR2 is FQGNSA. The CDR3 is 14 amino acids. V lost 3 bases to trimming and J lost 2 bases; unmatched junction nucleotides: 3. The CDR3 nucleotides are TGTGCCAGCAGCTTGGGGGGGGAACAAGAGACCCAGTACTTC. As protein: CASSLGGEQETQYF.

This clone occurred a few times. The chain has TRBV27 and TRBJ1-1, with TRBD1 identical over 7 bases. The CDR3 consists of 14 residues. The germline V gene encodes CDR1 MNHEY and CDR2 SMNVEV (reference sequence). J gave up 5 bases and V 10 bases, and 13 bases lay outside the gene matches. DNA for the CDR3: TGTGCCACCTTTACCTACAGGGGACGGACTGAAGCTTTCTTT. It translates to CATFTYRGRTEAFF.